This entry lists 2 T cell receptor beta chains sequenced from one sample in a study of persistence of HIV-infected CD4 T cells. Nonspecific anti-CD3/anti-CD28 bead stimulation represents the broad CD4+ T cell repertoire. Sorting of responding CD4+ T cells relied on upregulated CD40 ligand together with CD69. The immunoSEQ assay was version 4, run in survey mode. Assay: immunoSEQ multiplex PCR; the TCRdb copy retains only in-frame clones and omits some. Found here are around 40,000 clones, 80% to 90% of them singletons; the top ten hold just over 1%. These receptors have no identified antigens. This specimen was CD4+ T cells sorted from PBMCs after approximately 20-hour stimulation, taken from a patient who received antiretroviral therapy. The receptors were sampled from an adult man with HIV who was CMV-seropositive.

This clone was detected only a few times. This chain connects TRBV28 to TRBJ2-5; a possible D gene is TRBD1 (5 bases). The CDR3 consists of 15 residues. V was shortened by 6 bases and J by 4 bases, with 18 bases between the two germline ends. Germline V gene lookup returns CDR1 MDHEN and CDR2 SYDVKM. The CDR3 loop reads CASRSPGRARETQYF. The DNA of the CDR3 is TGTGCCAGCAGATCTCCCGGCAGGGCGCGAGAGACCCAGTACTTC.

V gene TRBV6-5 combines with J gene TRBJ1-1; D unclear. Germline loops: CDR1 MNHEY, CDR2 SVGAGI. V was clipped by 0 bases and J by 4 bases, with 12 bases between them. The CDR3 has 15 residues. The CDR3 region has the DNA TGTGCCAGCAGTTACTCGAAACGCAGCGGCACTGAAGCTTTCTTT. This encodes CASSYSKRSGTEAFF.